The clone carrying this TCR beta chain was picked up a small number of times. The antigen is unknown. Stated treatment: approximately 9-day PBMC culture with coronavirus spike peptide pools or control peptides (ViraFEST assay). Under the ViraFEST approach, antigen-specific T cells were expanded with peptide pools and TCRs subsequently sequenced. This specimen belongs to a study of vaccination and CD4 T cells after COVID-19. Study-level background: There were six male and four female convalescents, and two of them were Hispanic.

With the Oncomine TCR Beta short-read assay, DNA from cultured CD4+ T cells was sequenced. One entry per CDR3 protein results from TCRdb running MiXCR on the PCR reads. The repertoire holds roughly 15,000 distinct CDR3 sequences, with around 45% as singletons. V lost 9 bases to trimming and J lost 7 bases, with 22 bases between them. CDR3 size: 15 residues. The germline V gene encodes CDR1 SNHLY and CDR2 FYNNEI. The rearrangement links TRBV2 to TRBJ1-5; D may be TRBD1 (6 bases). The sequence derives from a human donor who had recovered from COVID-19. Input material: CD4+ T cells from blood, cultured in vitro. The CDR3 sequence is CASTLETGRTQPQHF. In nucleotides, the CDR3 is TGTGCCAGTACCCTCGAAACAGGGCGTACACAGCCCCAGCATTTT. The entire variable domain, with the rest obtained from reference TRBV2 and TRBJ1-5, is as follows: EPEVTQTPSHQVTQMGQEVILRCVPISNHLYFYWYRQILGQKVEFLVSFYNNEISEKSEIFDDQFSVERPDGSNFTLKIRSTKLEDSAMYFCASTLETGRTQPQHFGDGTRLSIL.